This T cell receptor beta chain was captured in a study of T cell responses to AZD1222 COVID-19 vaccine. Regarding the study as a whole: White British people made up most donors, females outnumbered males, and clonal diversity was possibly underestimated. Reportedly, close to half of spike-specific TCRs are directed against unmutated variant regions.

Clones were sequenced by immunoSEQ multiplex PCR, and TCRdb holds only the in-frame ones, with some missing. The sample comprises 130,000 to 150,000 clones, about 92% of which are singletons, and about 1.9% rests with the top ten. Of note for this clone: The antigen is unknown.

CDR1 is SGHAT, CDR2 FQDESV, per germline (reference sequence). V gave up 7 bases and J gave up 3 bases; unmatched junction bases: 6. The CDR3 totals 14 residues. This specimen consisted of peripheral blood, obtained on day 0 of AZD1222 vaccination. The J gene is TRBJ2-1, the V gene TRBV11-1; TRBD1 matches 7 bases. This clonotype was obtained from an adult in good health. As DNA, the CDR3 is TGTGCCAGCACCCCGGACAGGTTCTACAATGAGCAGTTCTTC. Protein sequence: CASTPDRFYNEQFF.